The present TCR beta chain was sequenced within a study of response to subunit inactivated influenza vaccine. Using its own MiXCR run on the RT-PCR reads, TCRdb lists one record per CDR3 protein. Of about 780,000 distinct CDR3 sequences in the sample, around a sixth were seen once. The clonotype originates from a man aged 45-60 years who received an inactivated influenza vaccine. Sequences were derived from PBMCs from blood, sampled 5 to 6 days after vaccination.

CDR3 protein: CASSVAPTDRVYNEQFF. CDR3 bases: TGTGCCAGCAGCGTAGCCCCAACGGACAGGGTCTACAATGAGCAGTTCTTC. This sequence joins TRBV9 and TRBJ2-1; 8 bases fit TRBD1. The CDR3 contains 17 residues. Germline V gene sequence: CDR1 SGDLS, CDR2 YYNGEE. The junction had 8 bases not matched to a gene; V was cut back by 0 bases and J by 3 bases.